The entry below describes one TCR beta chain. As yet, its antigen is unknown. The sample originates from a study of tumor-infiltrating lymphocytes in primary liver carcinoma. The wider study: Tissue type made little difference to sample yields of roughly 3.5 to 7.5 million productive TCRbeta reads.

The authors made TCR beta cDNA from around 500 ng total RNA with a constant-region primer. Three nested multiplex PCR rounds, a slightly modified ARM-PCR method, built the TCR beta libraries. It was with TRBV1-TRBV30 forward primers and a C-beta reverse primer that the first two PCR rounds were run, at roughly 10 cycles each. TCRdb re-analysed the multiplex PCR reads in MiXCR, keeping a single row per CDR3 protein. Seen here are hundreds of thousands of distinct CDR3 sequences, 50% to 60% observed once, and the top ten hold about a sixth. Germline-derived CDR1 and CDR2 are SGHVS and FQNEAQ. This CDR3 is 16 amino acids long. Losses at the gene ends were 4 bases for V and 0 bases for J; bases not matched to a gene: 7. Study observations and caveats: Relative to blood, tumors carried a significantly larger fraction of the repertoire in their top 250 clones (p = 0.039). Tumor-adjacent and tumor-blood pairs showed less overlap than tumor region pairs.

The blood RNA (from unsorted whole blood) was obtained, and germline DNA was also extracted. This chain connects TRBV7-8 to TRBJ2-5, with 8 nucleotides matching TRBD1. The sequence was obtained from a woman aged 25 to 45 with primary liver carcinoma and hepatitis B virus infection. Material for sequencing was peripheral blood. CDR3 DNA: TGTGCCAGCAGCTCCTGGGACAGGCAGAACCAAGAGACCCAGTACTTC. The encoded protein is CASSSWDRQNQETQYF. The full variable domain, rest sourced from reference TRBV7-8 and TRBJ2-5, is GAGVSQSPRYKVAKRGQDVALRCDPISGHVSLFWYQQALGQGPEFLTYFQNEAQLDKSGLPSDRFFAERPEGSVSTLKIQRTQQEDSAVYLCASSSWDRQNQETQYFGPGTRLLVL.